This TCR beta chain was sequenced for a study of T cells after somatic rescue of genetic block. Generated by immunoSEQ multiplex PCR, the TCRdb table keeps only in-frame clones and is missing some. The table shows 12,000 to 15,000 clones, with over 60% occurring only once. The CDR3 is 14 residues long. CDR1 is LNHDA, CDR2 SQIVND, per germline (reference sequence). V shed 7 bases and J shed 6 bases, with 15 bases lying between them. The receptor was isolated from a man in his late teens or twenties. The specimen sequenced was peripheral blood mononuclear cells (PBMCs). The chain joins TRBV19 to TRBJ1-4; possible D gene TRBD1, 6 bases. The CDR3 protein is CASTQRGAYEKLFF. The CDR3 nucleotides read TGTGCCAGTACCCAACGGGGGGCCTATGAAAAACTGTTTTTT.